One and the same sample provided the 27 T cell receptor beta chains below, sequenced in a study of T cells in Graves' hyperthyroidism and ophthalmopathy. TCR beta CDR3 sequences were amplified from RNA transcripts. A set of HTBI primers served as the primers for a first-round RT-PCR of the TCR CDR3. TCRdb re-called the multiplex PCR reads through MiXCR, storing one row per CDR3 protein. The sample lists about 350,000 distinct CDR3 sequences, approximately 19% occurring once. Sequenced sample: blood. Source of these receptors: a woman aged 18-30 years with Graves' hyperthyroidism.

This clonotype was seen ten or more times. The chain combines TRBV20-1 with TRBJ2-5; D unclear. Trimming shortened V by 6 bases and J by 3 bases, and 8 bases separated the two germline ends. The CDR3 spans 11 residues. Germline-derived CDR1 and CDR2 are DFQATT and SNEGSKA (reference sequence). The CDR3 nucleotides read TGCAGTGCGGGCCTAAAAGAGACCCAGTACTTC. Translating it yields CSAGLKETQYF.

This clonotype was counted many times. CDR3 sequence reads: CASSVAGKGTEAFF. In DNA, the CDR3 is TGTGCCAGCAGTGTAGCGGGAAAGGGAACTGAAGCTTTCTTT. J is TRBJ1-1 and V is TRBV6-1; D gene unclear. The germline V gene has CDR1 MNHNS and CDR2 SASEGT. The ends were cut back, 4 bases at V and 5 bases at J, with 14 bases in the middle. CDR3 length equals 14 residues.

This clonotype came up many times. CDR3 sequence reads: CASSLSTNTEAFF. The CDR3 DNA follows: TGTGCCAGCAGTTTATCCACAAACACTGAAGCTTTCTTT. The gene calls are TRBV12-3 or TRBV12-4 and TRBJ1-1; D is undetermined. The CDR3 covers 13 residues. V was cut by 2 bases and J by 2 bases, with 6 bases left in between.

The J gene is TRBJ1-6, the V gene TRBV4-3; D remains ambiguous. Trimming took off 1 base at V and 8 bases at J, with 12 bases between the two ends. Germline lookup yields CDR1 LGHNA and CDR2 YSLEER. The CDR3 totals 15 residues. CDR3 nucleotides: TGCGCCAGCAGCCAAGTTGAAGGGTTGGATTCACCCCTCCACTTT. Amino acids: CASSQVEGLDSPLHF.

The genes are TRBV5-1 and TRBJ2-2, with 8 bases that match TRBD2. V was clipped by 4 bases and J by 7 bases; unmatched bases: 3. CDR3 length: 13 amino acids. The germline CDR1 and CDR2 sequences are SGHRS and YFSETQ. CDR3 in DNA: TGCGCCAGCAGCGTCGGGACTAGCGGGGAGCTGTTTTTT. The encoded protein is CASSVGTSGELFF.

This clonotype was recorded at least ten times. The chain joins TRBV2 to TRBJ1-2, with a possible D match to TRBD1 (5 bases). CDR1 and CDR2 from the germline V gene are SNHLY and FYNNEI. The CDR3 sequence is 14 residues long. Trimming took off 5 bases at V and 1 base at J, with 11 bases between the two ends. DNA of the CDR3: TGTGCCAGCAGTCTTTGGCAGGGTAACTATGGCTACACCTTC. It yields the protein CASSLWQGNYGYTF.

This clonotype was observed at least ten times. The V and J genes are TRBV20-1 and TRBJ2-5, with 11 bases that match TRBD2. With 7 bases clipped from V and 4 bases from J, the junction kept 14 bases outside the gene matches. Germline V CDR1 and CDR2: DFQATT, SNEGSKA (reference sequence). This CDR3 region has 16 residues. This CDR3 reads CSGIPYLAGGRETQYF. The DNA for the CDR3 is TGCAGTGGAATACCTTATTTAGCGGGGGGGCGAGAGACCCAGTACTTC.

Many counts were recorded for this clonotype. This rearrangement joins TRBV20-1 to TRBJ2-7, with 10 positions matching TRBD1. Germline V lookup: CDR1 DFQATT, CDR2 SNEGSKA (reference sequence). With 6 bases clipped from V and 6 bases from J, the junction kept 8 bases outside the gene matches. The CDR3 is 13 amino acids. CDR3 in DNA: TGCAGTGCGCCCCGGGACAGGGGCCTCGAGCAGTACTTC. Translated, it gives CSAPRDRGLEQYF.

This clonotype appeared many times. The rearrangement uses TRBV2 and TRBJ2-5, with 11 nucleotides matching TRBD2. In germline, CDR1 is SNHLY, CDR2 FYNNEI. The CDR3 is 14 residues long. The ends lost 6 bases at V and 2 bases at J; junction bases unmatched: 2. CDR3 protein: CASRLAGAQETQYF. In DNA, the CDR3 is TGTGCCAGCAGACTAGCGGGGGCGCAAGAGACCCAGTACTTC.

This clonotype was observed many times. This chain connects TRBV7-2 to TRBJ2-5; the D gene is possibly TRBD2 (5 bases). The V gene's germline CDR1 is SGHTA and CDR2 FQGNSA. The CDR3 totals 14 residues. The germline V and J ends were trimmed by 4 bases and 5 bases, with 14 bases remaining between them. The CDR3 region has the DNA TGTGCCAGCAGCTATGGGGTCCGGGGTGAGACCCAGTACTTC. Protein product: CASSYGVRGETQYF.

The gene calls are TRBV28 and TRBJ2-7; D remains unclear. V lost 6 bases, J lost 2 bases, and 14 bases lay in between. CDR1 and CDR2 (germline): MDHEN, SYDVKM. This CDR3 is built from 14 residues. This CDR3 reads CASRPLDNPYEQYF. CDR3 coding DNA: TGTGCCAGCAGGCCCCTTGACAATCCCTACGAGCAGTACTTC.

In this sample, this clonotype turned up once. The CDR3 loop is CASSFLGGPRNTEAFF. The CDR3 DNA is TGTGCCAGCAGCTTTCTAGGGGGCCCGCGGAACACTGAAGCTTTCTTT. The rearrangement joins TRBV11-2 to TRBJ1-1, with 7 bases identical to TRBD1. The CDR3 loop spans 16 amino acids. J lost 1 base, V lost 3 bases, and 8 bases had no gene match. Germline CDR1 reads SGHAT; CDR2 reads FQNNGV.

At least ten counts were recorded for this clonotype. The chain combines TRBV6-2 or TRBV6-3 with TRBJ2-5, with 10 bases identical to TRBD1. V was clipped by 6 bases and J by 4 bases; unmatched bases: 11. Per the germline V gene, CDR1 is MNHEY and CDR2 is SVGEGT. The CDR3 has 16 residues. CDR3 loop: CASRLQGGTGVETQYF. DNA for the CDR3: TGTGCCAGCAGATTGCAAGGGGGGACAGGGGTAGAGACCCAGTACTTC.

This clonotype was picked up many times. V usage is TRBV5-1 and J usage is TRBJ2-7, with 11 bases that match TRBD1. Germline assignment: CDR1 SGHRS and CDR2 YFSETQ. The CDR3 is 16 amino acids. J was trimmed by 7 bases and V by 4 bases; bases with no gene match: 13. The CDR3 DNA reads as TGCGCCAGCAGCCCCGGACAGGGGGCGTCCGTGAGGGAGCAGTACTTC. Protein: CASSPGQGASVREQYF.

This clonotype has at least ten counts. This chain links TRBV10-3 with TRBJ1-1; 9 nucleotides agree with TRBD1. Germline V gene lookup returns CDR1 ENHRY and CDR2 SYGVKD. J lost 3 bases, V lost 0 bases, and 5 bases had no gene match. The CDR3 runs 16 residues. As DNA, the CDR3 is TGTGCCATCAGTGAGTCGACAGGGGGGAGGGACACTGAAGCTTTCTTT. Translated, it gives CAISESTGGRDTEAFF.

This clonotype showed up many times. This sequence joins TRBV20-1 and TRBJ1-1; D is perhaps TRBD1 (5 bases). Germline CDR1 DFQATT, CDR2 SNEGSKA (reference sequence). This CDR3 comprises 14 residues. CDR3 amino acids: CKDGTVNGGTEAFF. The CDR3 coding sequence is TGCAAGGATGGGACGGTAAATGGGGGCACTGAAGCTTTCTTT.

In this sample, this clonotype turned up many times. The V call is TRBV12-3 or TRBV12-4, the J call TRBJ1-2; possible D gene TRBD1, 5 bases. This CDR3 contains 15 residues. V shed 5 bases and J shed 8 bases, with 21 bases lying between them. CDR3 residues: CASSPTRGGSGGYTF. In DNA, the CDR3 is TGTGCCAGCAGTCCCACCCGCGGGGGGTCTGGAGGCTACACCTTC.

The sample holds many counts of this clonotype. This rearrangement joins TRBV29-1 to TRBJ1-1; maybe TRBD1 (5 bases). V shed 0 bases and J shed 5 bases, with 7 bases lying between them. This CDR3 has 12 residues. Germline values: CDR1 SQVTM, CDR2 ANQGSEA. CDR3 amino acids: CSVEEGGTEAFF. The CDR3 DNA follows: TGCAGCGTTGAAGAGGGGGGAACTGAAGCTTTCTTT.

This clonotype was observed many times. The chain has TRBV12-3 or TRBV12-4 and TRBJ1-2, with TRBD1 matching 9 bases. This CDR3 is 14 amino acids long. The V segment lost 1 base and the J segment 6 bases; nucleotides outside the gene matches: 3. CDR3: CASSLGTGVHGYTF. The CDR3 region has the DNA TGTGCCAGCAGTTTAGGGACAGGGGTCCATGGCTACACCTTC.

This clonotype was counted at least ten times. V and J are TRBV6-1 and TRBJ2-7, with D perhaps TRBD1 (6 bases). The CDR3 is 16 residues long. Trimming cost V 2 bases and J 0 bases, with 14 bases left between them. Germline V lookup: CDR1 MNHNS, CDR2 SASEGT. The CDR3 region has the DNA TGTGCCAGCAGTGAATGGGGGCAGTCCAGCTCCTACGAGCAGTACTTC. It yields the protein CASSEWGQSSSYEQYF.

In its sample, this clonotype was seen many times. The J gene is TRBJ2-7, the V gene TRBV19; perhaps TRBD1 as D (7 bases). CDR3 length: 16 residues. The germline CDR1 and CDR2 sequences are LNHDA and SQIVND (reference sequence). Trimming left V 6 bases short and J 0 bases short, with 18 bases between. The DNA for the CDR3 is TGTGCCAGTAGCCGACTAGGGACAGCCAACTCCTACGAGCAGTACTTC. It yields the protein CASSRLGTANSYEQYF.

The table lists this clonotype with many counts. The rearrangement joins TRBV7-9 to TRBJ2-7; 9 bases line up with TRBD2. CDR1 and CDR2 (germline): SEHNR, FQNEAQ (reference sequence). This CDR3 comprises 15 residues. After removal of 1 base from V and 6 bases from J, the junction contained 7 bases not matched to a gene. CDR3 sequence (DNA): TGTGCCAGCAGCTTAGAGGCGGGGGGGCGAGCCGAGCAGTACTTC. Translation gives CASSLEAGGRAEQYF.

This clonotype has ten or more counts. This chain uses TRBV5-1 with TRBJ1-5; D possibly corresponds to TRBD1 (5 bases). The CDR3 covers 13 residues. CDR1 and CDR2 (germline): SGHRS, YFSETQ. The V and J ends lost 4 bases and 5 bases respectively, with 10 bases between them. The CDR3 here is CASSKDSDQPQHF. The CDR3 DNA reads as TGCGCCAGCAGCAAAGACAGCGATCAGCCCCAGCATTTT. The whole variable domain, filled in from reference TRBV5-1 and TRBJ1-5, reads KAGVTQTPRYLIKTRGQQVTLSCSPISGHRSVSWYQQTPGQGLQFLFEYFSETQRNKGNFPGRFSGRQFSNSRSEMNVSTLELGDSALYLCASSKDSDQPQHFGDGTRLSIL.

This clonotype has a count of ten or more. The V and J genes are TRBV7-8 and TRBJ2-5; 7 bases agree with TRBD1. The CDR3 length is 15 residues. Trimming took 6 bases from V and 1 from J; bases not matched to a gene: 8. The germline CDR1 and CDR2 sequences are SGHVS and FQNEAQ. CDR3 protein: CASSQRTGAQETQYF. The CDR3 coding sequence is TGTGCCAGCAGTCAACGAACAGGGGCCCAAGAGACCCAGTACTTC.

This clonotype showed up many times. CDR3 residues: CASSFRGGGEQYF. CDR3 sequence (DNA): TGTGCCAGCAGCTTCCGGGGCGGCGGGGAGCAGTACTTC. The chain carries TRBV7-9 and TRBJ2-7, with D perhaps assigned TRBD1 or TRBD2 (5 bases each). The germline V gene has CDR1 SEHNR and CDR2 FQNEAQ (reference sequence). The V and J ends lost 3 bases and 7 bases respectively, with 13 bases between them. CDR3 size: 13 residues.

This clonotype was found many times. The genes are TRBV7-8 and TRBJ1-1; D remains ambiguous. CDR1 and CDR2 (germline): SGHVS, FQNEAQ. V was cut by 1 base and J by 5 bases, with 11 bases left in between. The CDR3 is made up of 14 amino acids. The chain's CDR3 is CASSLDHWETEAFF. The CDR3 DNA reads TGTGCCAGCAGCTTAGACCATTGGGAAACTGAAGCTTTCTTT.

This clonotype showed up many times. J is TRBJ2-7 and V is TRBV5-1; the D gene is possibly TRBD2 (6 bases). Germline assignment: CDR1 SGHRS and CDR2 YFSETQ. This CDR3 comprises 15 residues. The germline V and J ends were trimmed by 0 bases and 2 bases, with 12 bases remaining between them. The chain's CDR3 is CASSLAAGMAYEQYF. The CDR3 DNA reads TGCGCCAGCAGCTTGGCCGCGGGGATGGCCTACGAGCAGTACTTC.